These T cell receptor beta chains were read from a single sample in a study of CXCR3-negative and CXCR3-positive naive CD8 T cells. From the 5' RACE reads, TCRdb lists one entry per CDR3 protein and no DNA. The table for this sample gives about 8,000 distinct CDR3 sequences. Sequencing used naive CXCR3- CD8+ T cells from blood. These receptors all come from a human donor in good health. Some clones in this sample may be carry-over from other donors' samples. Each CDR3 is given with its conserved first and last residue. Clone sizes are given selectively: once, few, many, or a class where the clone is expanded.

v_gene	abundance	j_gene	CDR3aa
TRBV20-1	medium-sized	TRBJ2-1	CSAFSGKVYNEQFF
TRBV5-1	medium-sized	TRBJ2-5	CASSLEARAGETQYF
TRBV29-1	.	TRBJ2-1	CSVGGRAYNEQFF
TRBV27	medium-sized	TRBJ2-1	CASSSLGLAGENEQFF
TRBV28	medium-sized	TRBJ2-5	CASSFTREGVTQYF
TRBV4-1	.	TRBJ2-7	CASSQETWGHYEQYF
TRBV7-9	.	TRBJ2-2	CASSPYRVGDDTGELFF
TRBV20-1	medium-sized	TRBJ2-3	CSARPTSGRPPSTDTQYF
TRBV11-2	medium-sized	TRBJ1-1	CASSTTDGNTEAFF
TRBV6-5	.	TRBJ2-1	CASSLLEGSYNEQFF
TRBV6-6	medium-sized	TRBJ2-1	CASSLPNEQFF
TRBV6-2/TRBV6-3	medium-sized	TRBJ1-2	CASEGDSTGYTF
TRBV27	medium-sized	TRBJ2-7	CASTLISGSYEQYF
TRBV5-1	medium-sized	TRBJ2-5	CASIGQDQETQYF
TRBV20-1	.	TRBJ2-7	CSGKRRESYEQYF
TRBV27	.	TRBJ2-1	CASSPHPGLDPSGEQFF
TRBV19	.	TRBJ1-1	CASSIGGIEAFF
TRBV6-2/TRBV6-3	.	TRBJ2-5	CASSSLQGAETQYF
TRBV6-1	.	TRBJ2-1	CASTETEYNEQFF
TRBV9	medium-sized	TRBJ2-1	CASSVEGGMRNEQFF
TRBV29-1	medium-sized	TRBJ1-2	CSVEVGPAPGTNYGYTF
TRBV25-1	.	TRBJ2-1	CASSEPAAPYNEQFF
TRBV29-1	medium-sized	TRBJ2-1	CSVDLLGEQFF
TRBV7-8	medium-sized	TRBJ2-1	CASSSSGQSSYNEQFF
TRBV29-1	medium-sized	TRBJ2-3	CSLISGEPPSTDTQYF
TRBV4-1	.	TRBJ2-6	CASSQPTQTVLTF
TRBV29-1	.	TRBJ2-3	CSVVPQDTQYF
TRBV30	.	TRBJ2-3	CAWRAGSGPDTQYF
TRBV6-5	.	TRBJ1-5	CASSQLVRDGENQPQHF